This entry describes one TCR beta chain. The data stem from a study of T cells expressing NK-cell markers. CDR1 and CDR2 from the germline V gene are LNHDA and SQIVND (reference sequence). CDR3 length equals 13 residues. Reprocessing the 5' RACE reads, TCRdb reports a single entry for every CDR3 protein and omits DNA. The record lists about 430,000 distinct CDR3 sequences, of which the ten most abundant hold about 1.5%. This chain links TRBV19 with TRBJ1-6; TCRdb's D gene call, TRBD1, goes unchecked for lack of DNA. The material sequenced was blood T cells: a sorted CD56 or NKG2C T cell subset, CD4+ or CD8+ T cells, or bulk PBMC T cells (not recorded which). The receptor was derived from a woman in her fifties or sixties in good health. This chain's CDR3 is CASAGTGNSPLHF.